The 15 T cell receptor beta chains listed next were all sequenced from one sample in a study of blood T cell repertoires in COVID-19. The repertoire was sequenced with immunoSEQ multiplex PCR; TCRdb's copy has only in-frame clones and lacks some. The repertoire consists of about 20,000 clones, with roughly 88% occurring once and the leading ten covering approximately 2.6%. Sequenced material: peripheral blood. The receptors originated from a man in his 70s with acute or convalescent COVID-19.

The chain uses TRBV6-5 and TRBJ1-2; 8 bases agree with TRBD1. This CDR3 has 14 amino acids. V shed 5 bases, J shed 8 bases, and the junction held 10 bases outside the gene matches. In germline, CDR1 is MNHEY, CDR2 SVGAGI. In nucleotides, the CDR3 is TGTGCCAGCAGTCGGGACAGGCGGACGGGAGGCTACACCTTC. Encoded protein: CASSRDRRTGGYTF.

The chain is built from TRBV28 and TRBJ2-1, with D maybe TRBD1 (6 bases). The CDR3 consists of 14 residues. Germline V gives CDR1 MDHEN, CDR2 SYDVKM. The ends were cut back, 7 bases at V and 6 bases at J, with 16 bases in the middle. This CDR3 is CASTGTIFGNEQFF. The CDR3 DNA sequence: TGTGCCAGCACCGGGACAATTTTCGGCAATGAGCAGTTCTTC.

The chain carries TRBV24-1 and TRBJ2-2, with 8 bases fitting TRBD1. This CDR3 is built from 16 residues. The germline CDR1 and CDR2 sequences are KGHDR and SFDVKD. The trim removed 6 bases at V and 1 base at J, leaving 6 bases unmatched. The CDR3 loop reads CATSHTGTGNTGELFF. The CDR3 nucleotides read TGTGCCACCAGTCACACCGGGACAGGGAACACCGGGGAGCTGTTTTTT.

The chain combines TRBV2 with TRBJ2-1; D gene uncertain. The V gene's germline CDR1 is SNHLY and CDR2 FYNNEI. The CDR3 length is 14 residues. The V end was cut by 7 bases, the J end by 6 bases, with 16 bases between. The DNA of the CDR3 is TGTGCCAGCATCACAGACAAGGTTTCCAATGAGCAGTTCTTC. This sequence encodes CASITDKVSNEQFF.

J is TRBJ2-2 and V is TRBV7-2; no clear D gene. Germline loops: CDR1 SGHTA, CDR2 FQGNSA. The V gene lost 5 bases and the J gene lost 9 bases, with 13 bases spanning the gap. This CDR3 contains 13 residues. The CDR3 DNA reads TGTGCCAGCAGCGCTCGAGAAGATCGGGAGCTGTTTTTT. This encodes CASSAREDRELFF.

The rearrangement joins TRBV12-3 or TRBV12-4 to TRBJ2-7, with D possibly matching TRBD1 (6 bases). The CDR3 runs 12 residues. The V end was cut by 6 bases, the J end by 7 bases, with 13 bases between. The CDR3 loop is CASSQQGWEQYF. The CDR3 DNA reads TGTGCCAGCAGCCAACAGGGTTGGGAGCAGTACTTC.

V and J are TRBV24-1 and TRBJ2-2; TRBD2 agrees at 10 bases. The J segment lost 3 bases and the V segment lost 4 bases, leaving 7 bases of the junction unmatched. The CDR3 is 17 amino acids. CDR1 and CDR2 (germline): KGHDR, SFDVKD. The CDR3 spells CATSEAGGPLDTGELFF. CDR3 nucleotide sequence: TGTGCCACCAGTGAAGCGGGAGGGCCGTTGGACACCGGGGAGCTGTTTTTT.

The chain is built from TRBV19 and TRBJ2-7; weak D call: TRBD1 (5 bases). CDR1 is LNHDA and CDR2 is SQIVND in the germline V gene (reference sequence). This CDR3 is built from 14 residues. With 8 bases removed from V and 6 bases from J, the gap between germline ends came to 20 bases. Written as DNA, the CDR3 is TGTGCCAGTCGACCTAGTATCAGGGTGGGCGAGCAGTACTTC. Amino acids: CASRPSIRVGEQYF.

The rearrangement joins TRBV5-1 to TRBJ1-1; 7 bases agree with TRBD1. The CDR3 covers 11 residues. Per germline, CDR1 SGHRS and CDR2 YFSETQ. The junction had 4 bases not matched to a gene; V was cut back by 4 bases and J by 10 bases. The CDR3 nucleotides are TGCGCCAGCAGCGAAACAGGGGTAGCTTTCTTT. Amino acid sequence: CASSETGVAFF.

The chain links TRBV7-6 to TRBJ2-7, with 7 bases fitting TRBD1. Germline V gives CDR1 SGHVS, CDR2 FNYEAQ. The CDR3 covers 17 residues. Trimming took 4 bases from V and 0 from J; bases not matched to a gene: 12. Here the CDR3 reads CASSYQQGTPSSYEQYF. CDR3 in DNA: TGTGCCAGCAGCTACCAACAGGGGACGCCGAGCTCCTACGAGCAGTACTTC. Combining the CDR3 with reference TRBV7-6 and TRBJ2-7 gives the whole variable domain GAGVSQSPRYKVTKRGQDVALRCDPISGHVSLYWYRQALGQGPEFLTYFNYEAQQDKSGLPNDRFSAERPEGSISTLTIQRTEQRDSAMYRCASSYQQGTPSSYEQYFGPGTRLTVT.

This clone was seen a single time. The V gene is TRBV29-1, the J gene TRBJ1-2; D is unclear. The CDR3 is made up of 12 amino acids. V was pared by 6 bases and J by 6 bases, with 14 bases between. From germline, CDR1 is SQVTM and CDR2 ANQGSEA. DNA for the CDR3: TGCAGCGTCTGGGCCGACGGAAATGGCTACACCTTC. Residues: CSVWADGNGYTF.

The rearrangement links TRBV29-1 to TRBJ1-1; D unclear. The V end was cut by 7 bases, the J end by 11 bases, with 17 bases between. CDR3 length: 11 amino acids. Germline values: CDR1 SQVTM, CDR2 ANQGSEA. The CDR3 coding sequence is TGCAGCGGGGGTATGGGGAGACGGGCTTTCTTT. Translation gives CSGGMGRRAFF.

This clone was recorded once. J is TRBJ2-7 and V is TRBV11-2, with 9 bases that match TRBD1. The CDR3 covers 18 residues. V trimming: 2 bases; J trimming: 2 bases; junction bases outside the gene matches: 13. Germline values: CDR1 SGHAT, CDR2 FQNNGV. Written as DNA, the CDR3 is TGTGCCAGCAGCTTAAGACGTCGGGACAGGGACTATACCTACGAGCAGTACTTC. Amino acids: CASSLRRRDRDYTYEQYF.

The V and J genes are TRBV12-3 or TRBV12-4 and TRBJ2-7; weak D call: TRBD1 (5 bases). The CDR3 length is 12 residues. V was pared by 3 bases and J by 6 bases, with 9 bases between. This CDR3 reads CASSFPGSEQYF. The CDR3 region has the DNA TGTGCCAGCAGTTTCCCAGGGTCCGAGCAGTACTTC.

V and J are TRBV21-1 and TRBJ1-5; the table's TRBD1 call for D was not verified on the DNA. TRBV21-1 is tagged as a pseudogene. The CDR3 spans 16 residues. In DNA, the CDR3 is TGTGCCAGCAGCAAACAAGGGGATTATAGCAATCAGCCCCAGCATTTT. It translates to CASSKQGDYSNQPQHF.